This TCR beta chain was identified during a study of cytomegalovirus exposure and HLA in healthy donors. A note on this clone: Its antigen remains unidentified. The junction shows a germline mismatch at one end, possibly a read error.

Separate from the roughly 670-subject first cohort, the 120-subject validation cohort was the one that the donors belonged to. Study-wide results and caveats: Most observed TCR sequences were rare, whereas some public TCRs were detected in many donors. Accounts indicate the classifier identified cytomegalovirus status with strong specificity and sensitivity. Through in vitro validation, a few CMV-associated chains were shown to be specific for CMV antigens.

Sequencing was performed with immunoSEQ multiplex PCR; in TCRdb, only in-frame clones are kept and a portion is missing. Of tens of thousands of clones in the sample, under 95% were seen once. From germline, CDR1 is SGHRS and CDR2 YFSETQ. This CDR3 has 11 amino acids. The receptor was isolated from a woman aged 18-29 years in good health and CMV-seronegative. The material sequenced was PBMCs. The J gene is TRBJ2-1, the V gene TRBV5-1; D ambiguous. CDR3 coding DNA: TGCGCCAGCAGCTTGGAGTCCGAGCATTTCTTC. Translating it yields CASSLESEHFF.